This T cell receptor (beta chain) derives from a study of technical replicates of blood from a few donors. The CDR3 consists of 13 residues. Germline V lookup: CDR1 SGHAT, CDR2 FQNNGV. Trimming pared 5 bases from V and 3 bases from J, leaving 11 bases between. TCRdb's table, derived via immunoSEQ multiplex PCR, lists solely in-frame clones and lacks some. The sample consists of about 79,000 clones, approximately 94% of them appearing once. The TCR was taken from a human donor in good health. Sequences were obtained from T cells isolated from PBMCs. The genes are TRBV11-2 and TRBJ2-7; D might be TRBD2 (5 bases). The CDR3: CASSPGGHYEQYF. In DNA form, the CDR3 reads TGTGCCAGCAGCCCCGGAGGCCACTACGAGCAGTACTTC.